The 5 T cell receptor beta chains below all came from one sample that was sequenced in a study of shared clonotypes between healthy human individuals. Sequencing used immunoSEQ multiplex PCR; TCRdb keeps in-frame clones, though not all of them. This table holds approximately 2,200,000 clones, 85% to 95% found once. It was CD45RO-negative cells, positively selected for CCR7, that made up naive CD8 cells, with terminally differentiated effector memory CD45RA+ cells excluded. The sample consisted of naive CD8+ T cells from PBMCs. These receptors were obtained from a young man in good health. Some clones in this sample may be carry-over from other donors' samples.

In the case of this clone: This CDR3 is also generated by other DNA sequences in the sample. The chain employs TRBV27 and TRBJ1-5, with a possible D match to TRBD1 (6 bases). V was pared by 3 bases and J by 0 bases, with 6 bases between. The CDR3 sequence is 14 residues long. The germline V gene has CDR1 MNHEY and CDR2 SMNVEV (reference sequence). The CDR3 DNA follows: TGTGCCAGCAGTTTGGGGGCTAGCAATCAGCCCCAGCATTTT. It codes for CASSLGASNQPQHF.

The chain recombines TRBV18 with TRBJ2-1; D call uncertain. The ends were cut back, 1 base at V and 6 bases at J, with 10 bases in the middle. From germline, CDR1 is KGHSH and CDR2 LQKENI. The CDR3 spans 14 residues. The CDR3 reads CASSPLDDLNEQFF. The CDR3 DNA reads TGTGCCAGCTCACCACTGGACGACCTCAATGAGCAGTTCTTC. Supplemented by reference TRBV18 and TRBJ2-1, the full variable domain reads NAGVMQNPRHLVRRRGQEARLRCSPMKGHSHVYWYRQLPEEGLKFMVYLQKENIIDESGMPKERFSAEFPKEGPSILRIQQVVRGDSAAYFCASSPLDDLNEQFFGPGTRLTVL.

This chain joins TRBV4-2 and TRBJ2-3; 10 bases match TRBD2. The CDR3 is 15 residues long. The V gene's germline CDR1 is LGHNA and CDR2 YNFKEQ. V shed 0 bases and J 5 bases; nucleotides not matched to a gene: 2. This chain's CDR3 is CASSQDRLAGDTQYF. The CDR3 DNA reads as TGTGCCAGCAGCCAAGACCGACTAGCGGGAGATACGCAGTATTTT.

V is TRBV4-2 and J is TRBJ2-7; TRBD1 or TRBD2 may be the D gene (5 bases each). V lost 1 base and J lost 7, with 17 bases in between. Germline V gene sequence: CDR1 LGHNA, CDR2 YNFKEQ. The CDR3 is made up of 15 amino acids. The CDR3 loop is CASSQAGTLEGEQYF. CDR3 bases: TGTGCCAGCAGCCAAGCCGGGACCCTCGAGGGGGAGCAGTACTTC.

The rearrangement links TRBV9 to TRBJ2-3; 13 nucleotides align to TRBD2. The V and J ends lost 4 bases and 1 base, in that order; junction bases with no gene match: 6. The CDR3 sequence is 17 residues long. CDR1 is SGDLS, CDR2 YYNGEE, per germline. For the CDR3, the DNA is TGTGCCAGCAGCCTGGGACTAGCGGGATTCGGCACAGATACGCAGTATTTT. This gives the protein CASSLGLAGFGTDTQYF.